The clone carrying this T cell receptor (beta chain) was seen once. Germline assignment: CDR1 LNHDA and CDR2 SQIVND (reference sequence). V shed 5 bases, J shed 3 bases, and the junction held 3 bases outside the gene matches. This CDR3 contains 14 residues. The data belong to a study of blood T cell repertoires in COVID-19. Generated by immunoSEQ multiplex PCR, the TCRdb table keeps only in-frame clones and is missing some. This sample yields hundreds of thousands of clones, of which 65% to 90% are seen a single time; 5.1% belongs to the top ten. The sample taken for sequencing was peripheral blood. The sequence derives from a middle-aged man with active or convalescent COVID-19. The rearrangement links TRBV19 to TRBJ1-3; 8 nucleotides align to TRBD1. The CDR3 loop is CASSEQGVGNTIYF. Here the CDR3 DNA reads TGTGCCAGTAGTGAACAGGGGGTTGGAAACACCATATATTTT.